One sample yielded the 19 T cell receptor beta chains listed below, sequenced in a study of spatial heterogeneity in lung cancer (dated by TCRdb to between 2018 and 2020). The meaning of the sample's time point label: sample taken at primary tumor resection. TCR sequencing used whole RNA extracted from tumor and nontumor lung tissue, or from cryopreserved PBMC samples, without cell sorting. Libraries were built with 5' RACE. Reads for this sample came from a NextSeq 500. TCRdb's own reprocessing of the public reads used fastp at Q25 and MiXCR and kept productive beta chains. Every distinct CDR3 protein forms one entry, paired with its most common genes and DNA. This sample holds some 22,000 distinct CDR3 sequences; roughly 4.5% were observed only once. The ten largest clones capture roughly 5.2% of the sample. The source was PBMCs, collected at surgery. All receptors derive from a male donor with early-stage non-small cell lung cancer.

This clonotype has a count of ten or more. This chain joins TRBV7-3 and TRBJ2-2; D may be TRBD2 (5 bases). Germline V gene sequence: CDR1 SGHTA, CDR2 FQGTGA. Deletions cut 4 bases from V and 9 bases from J, with 12 bases between. This CDR3 comprises 13 residues. The DNA of the CDR3 is TGTGCCAGCAGCTGGGGAGCCTCCCGGGAGCTGTTTTTT. Its translation is CASSWGASRELFF.

This clonotype has a count of ten or more. The rearrangement uses TRBV28 and TRBJ2-1, with TRBD1 matching 8 bases. The CDR3 is 14 amino acids. Germline lookup yields CDR1 MDHEN and CDR2 SYDVKM. The trim removed 7 bases at V and 13 bases at J, leaving 15 bases unmatched. CDR3 DNA sequence: TGTGCCAGCACCCCGGACAGGGCGAGAGCGGCACAGTTCTTC. This encodes CASTPDRARAAQFF.

The table lists this clonotype with many counts. CDR3 loop: CASSSQGAGYNEQFF. In nucleotides, the CDR3 is TGTGCCAGCAGTTCGCAGGGGGCTGGGTACAATGAGCAGTTCTTC. The rearrangement uses TRBV6-5 and TRBJ2-1, with TRBD1 identical over 8 bases. The CDR3 extends over 15 amino acids. The ends lost 4 bases at V and 4 bases at J; junction bases unmatched: 6. Germline CDR1 is MNHEY and CDR2 is SVGAGI.

A few counts support this clonotype. This sequence joins TRBV9 and TRBJ1-3; TRBD1 matches 8 bases. From germline, CDR1 is SGDLS and CDR2 YYNGEE. There are 19 residues in the CDR3. The junction had 19 bases not matched to a gene; V was cut back by 4 bases and J by 4 bases. This CDR3 is CASSPSEAGGMWFGNTIYF. In DNA, the CDR3 is TGTGCCAGCAGCCCTTCCGAGGCAGGGGGCATGTGGTTCGGAAACACCATATATTTT.

This clonotype was seen a few times. The chain joins TRBV12-3 or TRBV12-4 to TRBJ1-1, with D maybe TRBD1 (6 bases). V dropped 6 bases and J dropped 1 base, with 12 bases sitting between them. The CDR3 runs 14 residues. The CDR3 spells CASSRTDTNTEAFF. The DNA of the CDR3 is TGTGCCAGCAGCCGGACAGATACGAACACTGAAGCTTTCTTT.

This clonotype was detected many times. This chain connects TRBV6-2 or TRBV6-3 to TRBJ2-7; TRBD2 agrees at 8 bases. CDR3 length: 13 residues. Looked up from germline, CDR1 is MNHEY and CDR2 is SVGEGT. The ends lost 0 bases at V and 9 bases at J; junction bases unmatched: 4. The CDR3 DNA sequence: TGTGCCAGCAGTTACTCGGGACTAGTCTCGCAGTACTTC. Amino acid sequence: CASSYSGLVSQYF.

This clonotype was recorded many times. This sequence joins TRBV2 and TRBJ2-7; 7 bases fit TRBD1. The trim removed 7 bases at V and 4 bases at J, leaving 10 bases unmatched. CDR1 is SNHLY and CDR2 is FYNNEI in the germline V gene. The CDR3 is 14 amino acids. The CDR3 nucleotides read TGTGCCAGCAATCCTGGGACAGTTGATTACGAGCAGTACTTC. As protein: CASNPGTVDYEQYF.

This clonotype has a count of ten or more. The chain combines TRBV28 with TRBJ2-3; the D gene is possibly TRBD2 (7 bases). V was pared by 6 bases and J by 0 bases, with 16 bases between. Germline CDR1 and CDR2: MDHEN and SYDVKM. CDR3 size: 16 residues. This CDR3 reads CASSTGLGGSTDTQYF. The CDR3, as DNA: TGTGCCAGCAGCACCGGACTAGGGGGTAGCACAGATACGCAGTATTTT.

The table lists this clonotype with many counts. V is TRBV7-6 and J is TRBJ1-6; no clear D. This CDR3 comprises 15 residues. Germline V CDR1 and CDR2: SGHVS, FNYEAQ. With 5 bases removed from V and 7 bases from J, the gap between germline ends came to 15 bases. The CDR3: CASSRGLADNSPLHF. In DNA, the CDR3 is TGTGCCAGCAGCCGAGGCTTGGCAGACAATTCACCCCTCCACTTT.

This clonotype was counted at least ten times. This sequence joins TRBV6-6 and TRBJ2-2, with 10 positions matching TRBD2. The CDR3 is 16 residues long. The V gene's germline CDR1 is MNHNY and CDR2 SVGAGI (reference sequence). V shed 10 bases, J shed 4 bases, and the junction held 12 bases outside the gene matches. The CDR3 loop is CAIRSNLAGVTGELFF. The DNA of the CDR3 is TGTGCCATCCGATCAAACCTAGCGGGGGTCACCGGGGAGCTGTTTTTT.

The sample holds many counts of this clonotype. The chain is built from TRBV12-3 or TRBV12-4 and TRBJ2-5; D may be TRBD2 (5 bases). This CDR3 is 15 amino acids long. Deletions cut 6 bases from V and 1 base from J, with 15 bases between. The CDR3 is CASSLSRGVQETQYF. CDR3 coding DNA: TGTGCCAGCAGCCTCTCACGGGGAGTCCAAGAGACCCAGTACTTC.

This clonotype was seen at least ten times. The CDR3, as DNA: TGTGCCAGCAGCCTGCAGGGGGCTCGGTATGGCTACACCTTC. Its protein product is CASSLQGARYGYTF. The chain carries TRBV12-3 or TRBV12-4 and TRBJ1-2; TRBD1 matches 8 bases. The CDR3 sequence is 14 residues long. V gave up 6 bases and J gave up 5 bases; unmatched junction bases: 8.

This clonotype was detected many times. CDR3 sequence: CAWSTGTGAFADTQYF. CDR3 DNA sequence: TGTGCCTGGAGTACCGGGACAGGGGCTTTCGCAGATACGCAGTATTTT. The chain combines TRBV30 with TRBJ2-3, with TRBD1 matching 10 bases. Germline V gene data show CDR1 as GTSNPN and CDR2 as SVGIG (reference sequence). The CDR3 consists of 16 residues. With V trimmed by 2 bases and J by 4 bases, 9 bases remained unmatched.

By sample share, this clonotype is medium-sized. The rearrangement uses TRBV7-9 and TRBJ2-2; D remains unclear. CDR3 length equals 14 residues. The V gene lost 1 base and the J gene lost 4 bases, with 7 bases spanning the gap. Germline-derived CDR1 and CDR2 are SEHNR and FQNEAQ (reference sequence). The CDR3 here is CASSLDRGTGELFF. Here the CDR3 DNA reads TGTGCCAGCAGCTTAGACAGAGGCACCGGGGAGCTGTTTTTT.

This clonotype showed up many times. The DNA for the CDR3 is TGTGCCAGCAGCGGGACAGGGTCCCCCATCTATGGCAATGAGCAGTTCTTC. Translated, it gives CASSGTGSPIYGNEQFF. The J gene is TRBJ2-1, the V gene TRBV5-6; 9 nucleotides agree with TRBD1. The V gene's germline CDR1 is SGHDT and CDR2 YYEEEE. CDR3 length: 17 amino acids. Trimming at V came to 4 bases and at J to 6 bases, leaving 14 bases not matched to a gene.

This clonotype was counted at least ten times. This rearrangement joins TRBV10-3 to TRBJ2-3, with D possibly TRBD2 on 6 matching bases. Germline values: CDR1 ENHRY, CDR2 SYGVKD. The CDR3 consists of 14 residues. V lost 6 bases, J lost 5 bases, and 15 bases lay in between. CDR3 sequence reads: CAIRADGGGDTQYF. The CDR3 region has the DNA TGTGCCATCAGGGCCGATGGGGGAGGAGATACGCAGTATTTT.

This clonotype was counted at least ten times. The chain is built from TRBV12-3 or TRBV12-4 and TRBJ1-1, with 10 bases fitting TRBD1. V dropped 6 bases and J dropped 2; count of bases not matched to a gene: 6. The length of the CDR3 is 15 residues. The CDR3: CASRHRQGANTEAFF. As DNA, the CDR3 is TGTGCCAGCAGACATCGACAGGGGGCTAACACTGAAGCTTTCTTT.

This clonotype appeared many times. The chain employs TRBV6-6 and TRBJ1-2; maybe TRBD1 (5 bases). The germline V and J ends were trimmed by 7 bases and 4 bases, with 13 bases remaining between them. The germline CDR1 and CDR2 sequences are MNHNY and SVGAGI (reference sequence). The CDR3 extends over 13 amino acids. The CDR3 is CASTAGNSYGYTF. The CDR3 bases are TGTGCCAGCACCGCAGGGAATAGCTATGGCTACACCTTC.

The table lists this clonotype with many counts. The chain joins TRBV2 to TRBJ2-3; 9 positions match TRBD1. Germline lookup yields CDR1 SNHLY and CDR2 FYNNEI. This CDR3 has 14 residues. V was pared by 6 bases and J by 6 bases, with 7 bases of the junction left unmatched. This chain's CDR3 is CASSGTGNSDTQYF. DNA for the CDR3: TGTGCCAGCAGCGGGACAGGGAATTCTGATACGCAGTATTTT.